The text below deals with one TCR beta chain. Time point: recipient sample about 28 days before transplant, after cytoreduction. The data were obtained in a study of T cell clonotyping in hematopoietic cell transplantation. CDR3 length: 14 amino acids. Germline V gene sequence: CDR1 SGHAT, CDR2 FQNNGV. V was pared by 1 base and J by 5 bases, with 9 bases between. The repertoire was sequenced with immunoSEQ multiplex PCR; TCRdb's copy has only in-frame clones and lacks some. The sample holds roughly 80,000 clones; about 95% are singletons and the top ten take roughly 1.5%. The V gene is TRBV11-2, the J gene TRBJ2-1, with D maybe TRBD2 (5 bases). The sample was peripheral blood mononuclear cells, taken before stem cell transplant. The receptor was isolated from a woman aged 45 to 65 with acute myeloid leukemia. Some clones in this sample may be carry-over from other donors' samples. CDR3 DNA: TGTGCCAGCAGCTTAGCGGCGGGTCACAATGAGCAGTTCTTC. It codes for CASSLAAGHNEQFF.